This T cell receptor (beta chain) originates from a study of CD8+CD57+ T cells in acquired aplastic anemia. Study context: Recorded DNA amounts for sorted CD4+ and CD8+ cells had an average of about 3 ug. The study, taken as a whole, reports: No significant patient-versus-control difference appeared in CD8+ Simpson's diversity. Overlapping CD8+ CDR3 repertoires of patients and controls contained around 31 shared sequences.

The germline CDR1 and CDR2 sequences are SGHRS and YFSETQ. V lost 0 bases to trimming and J lost 8 bases, with 9 bases between them. This CDR3 is 13 amino acids long. Using genomic DNA as the template, TCR beta VDJ and CDR3 profiling was carried out. TCRdb recomputed calls from the reads with MiXCR, one row per CDR3 protein. The profile shows approximately 200,000 distinct CDR3 sequences, approximately 60% of them singletons. This clonotype was observed at least ten times. What it recognizes is unknown. The source is a human donor in good health. The sequenced sample was sorted CD4+, CD8+, or CD8+CD57+ T cells (not recorded which) from PBMCs. The J gene is TRBJ2-4, the V gene TRBV5-1, with no clear D. CDR3 nucleotides: TGCGCCAGCAGCTTGGAGCAGTCGGACATTCAGTACTTC. Translation gives CASSLEQSDIQYF.